The 28 T cell receptor beta chains given below trace back to one sample, sequenced in a study of tumor-infiltrating lymphocytes in localized non-small cell lung cancer. TCRdb's table, derived via immunoSEQ multiplex PCR, lists solely in-frame clones and lacks some. The table shows fewer than 20,000 clones, with 78% occurring only once. The source material was lung tumor tissue. The receptors originated from a human donor with non-small cell lung cancer.

V is TRBV7-9 and J is TRBJ2-7; 7 bases are a match to TRBD2. This CDR3 spans 18 amino acids. The trim removed 6 bases at V and 0 bases at J, leaving 17 bases unmatched. Germline V gene data show CDR1 as SEHNR and CDR2 as FQNEAQ (reference sequence). The CDR3, as DNA: TGTGCCAGCAGTCCGACCCATATCGGGGAGGGTCCCTCCTACGAGCAGTACTTC. It specifies CASSPTHIGEGPSYEQYF.

The rearrangement uses TRBV11-2 and TRBJ2-7; D is unresolved. Looked up from germline, CDR1 is SGHAT and CDR2 is FQNNGV. The CDR3 length is 12 residues. Between the trimmed V and J ends, which lost 1 base and 5 bases, there was a span of 6 bases. CDR3 coding DNA: TGTGCCAGCAGCTTAGCAGGAAACGAGCAGTACTTC. It translates to CASSLAGNEQYF.

J is TRBJ2-4 and V is TRBV9; 7 bases map to TRBD1. Germline-derived CDR1 and CDR2 are SGDLS and YYNGEE. The CDR3 consists of 16 residues. The ends lost 4 bases at V and 1 base at J; junction bases unmatched: 8. The CDR3 here is CASSPDRDTAKNIQYF. CDR3 sequence (DNA): TGTGCCAGCAGCCCCGACAGGGATACGGCCAAAAACATTCAGTACTTC. The whole variable domain, filled in from reference TRBV9 and TRBJ2-4, reads DSGVTQTPKHLITATGQRVTLRCSPRSGDLSVYWYQQSLDQGLQFLIQYYNGEERAKGNILERFSAQQFPDLHSELNLSSLELGDSALYFCASSPDRDTAKNIQYFGAGTRLSVL.

The sample holds a few counts of this clone. CDR3 loop: CAWRQGGNQPQHF. The CDR3 DNA reads TGTGCCTGGCGACAGGGTGGCAATCAGCCCCAGCATTTT. The chain has TRBV30 and TRBJ1-5, with 7 bases that match TRBD1. The V segment lost 5 bases and the J segment 2 bases; nucleotides outside the gene matches: 3. This CDR3 spans 13 amino acids. CDR1 is GTSNPN, CDR2 SVGIG, per germline (reference sequence).

The CDR3 here is CASSSWGASGNEQFF. The CDR3 DNA reads TGTGCCAGCAGCTCCTGGGGGGCCTCGGGCAATGAGCAGTTCTTC. The chain carries TRBV7-6 and TRBJ2-1; the D call may be TRBD1 or TRBD2 (6 bases each). CDR1 SGHVS and CDR2 FNYEAQ come from the germline V gene. V was shortened by 4 bases and J by 6 bases, with 16 bases between the two germline ends. The length of the CDR3 is 15 residues.

This clone has more than one count but fewer than ten. The V call is TRBV29-1, the J call TRBJ1-1; D possibly corresponds to TRBD1 (5 bases). Germline CDR1 is SQVTM and CDR2 is ANQGSEA. V dropped 4 bases and J dropped 7 bases, with 10 bases sitting between them. The CDR3 length is 11 residues. The CDR3, as DNA: TGCAGCGTTGCAGGGATGAATGAAGCTTTCTTT. As protein: CSVAGMNEAFF.

The rearrangement links TRBV7-2 to TRBJ2-5, with 7 bases lining up with TRBD2. The germline CDR1 and CDR2 sequences are SGHTA and FQGNSA. Trimming cost V 7 bases and J 5 bases; bases outside gene matches: 10. The CDR3 contains 14 residues. The CDR3 here is CASTYQAGKETQYF. For the CDR3, the DNA is TGTGCCAGCACCTATCAAGCGGGAAAGGAGACCCAGTACTTC.

The chain combines TRBV11-2 with TRBJ1-6; 8 nucleotides match TRBD1. From germline, CDR1 is SGHAT and CDR2 FQNNGV. The CDR3 has 17 residues. J gave up 9 bases and V 0 bases, and 10 bases lay outside the gene matches. The CDR3 sequence: CASSLERTGSVSSPLHF. The CDR3 DNA sequence: TGTGCCAGCAGCTTAGAGAGGACAGGGAGCGTGAGTTCACCCCTCCACTTT.

This clone was seen more than once but under ten times. The chain employs TRBV5-1 and TRBJ2-3; D could derive from TRBD1 or TRBD2 (6 bases each). Trimming left V 0 bases short and J 2 bases short, with 13 bases between. CDR1 is SGHRS and CDR2 is YFSETQ in the germline V gene. The CDR3 loop spans 16 amino acids. This CDR3 is CASSLGRDTNTDTQYF. CDR3 in DNA: TGCGCCAGCAGCTTGGGGCGGGACACAAACACAGATACGCAGTATTTT.

This chain uses TRBV5-1 with TRBJ1-1, with D uncertain. Trimming shortened V by 0 bases and J by 1 base, and 4 bases separated the two germline ends. This CDR3 is built from 13 residues. CDR1 SGHRS and CDR2 YFSETQ come from the germline V gene. The DNA of the CDR3 is TGCGCCAGCAGCTTGGGAAAGAACACTGAAGCTTTCTTT. Translation gives CASSLGKNTEAFF. Full variable domain (remainder filled in from reference TRBV5-1 and TRBJ1-1): KAGVTQTPRYLIKTRGQQVTLSCSPISGHRSVSWYQQTPGQGLQFLFEYFSETQRNKGNFPGRFSGRQFSNSRSEMNVSTLELGDSALYLCASSLGKNTEAFFGQGTRLTVV.

This rearrangement joins TRBV9 to TRBJ1-2; weak D call: TRBD1 (5 bases). This CDR3 contains 16 residues. V shed 3 bases and J shed 4 bases, with 19 bases lying between them. Looked up from germline, CDR1 is SGDLS and CDR2 is YYNGEE. CDR3 sequence: CASSDPGRGSPYGYTF. As DNA, the CDR3 is TGTGCCAGCAGCGACCCCGGGAGGGGTAGTCCCTATGGCTACACCTTC.

The gene calls are TRBV7-9 and TRBJ1-1; 9 bases map to TRBD1. V gave up 5 bases and J gave up 1 base; unmatched junction bases: 2. This CDR3 is built from 14 residues. CDR1 and CDR2 from the germline V gene are SEHNR and FQNEAQ (reference sequence). CDR3 in DNA: TGTGCCAGCAGCATGGGACAGGGGAACACTGAAGCTTTCTTT. Translation: CASSMGQGNTEAFF.

The V call is TRBV29-1, the J call TRBJ2-7; D is undetermined. The germline V gene encodes CDR1 SQVTM and CDR2 ANQGSEA. Trimming removed 1 base at V and 6 bases at J, with 7 bases between. The CDR3 totals 11 residues. The CDR3 nucleotides are TGCAGCGTTGAAGGCCGGCTCGAGCAGTACTTC. Translating gives CSVEGRLEQYF.

This chain links TRBV7-2 with TRBJ1-2; no reliable D call. The CDR3 is 15 residues long. Trimming pared 5 bases from V and 3 bases from J, leaving 16 bases between. The germline gives CDR1 SGHTA, CDR2 FQGNSA. CDR3 sequence reads: CASSHQNGNDYGYTF. In nucleotides, the CDR3 is TGTGCCAGCAGCCATCAAAACGGTAACGACTATGGCTACACCTTC.

This chain uses TRBV5-1 with TRBJ2-2; D unclear. The CDR3 extends over 15 amino acids. With 0 bases removed from V and 2 bases from J, the gap between germline ends came to 8 bases. The germline CDR1 and CDR2 sequences are SGHRS and YFSETQ. This CDR3 reads CASSLGTSNTGELFF. Here the CDR3 DNA reads TGCGCCAGCAGCTTGGGGACCTCTAACACCGGGGAGCTGTTTTTT.

This clone has more than one count but fewer than ten. The rearrangement joins TRBV30 to TRBJ1-2; no clear D gene. CDR3 length equals 13 residues. The germline V gene encodes CDR1 GTSNPN and CDR2 SVGIG (reference sequence). V gave up 1 base and J gave up 7 bases, with 13 bases separating them. In DNA, the CDR3 is TGTGCCTGGAGTGGAGCGGGTGTGGGTGGCTACACCTTC. It is translated as CAWSGAGVGGYTF.

There are a few counts of this clone. V gene TRBV6-6 combines with J gene TRBJ1-5, with no clear D. The CDR3 is made up of 15 amino acids. Trimming took off 2 bases at V and 1 base at J, with 9 bases between the two ends. Germline CDR1 MNHNY, CDR2 SVGAGI (reference sequence). CDR3 sequence: CASSYAGWSNQPQHF. The CDR3 DNA reads TGTGCCAGCAGTTACGCCGGTTGGAGCAATCAGCCCCAGCATTTT.

This clone is labeled medium-sized (0.01 to 0.1%). The CDR3 loop is CATSIDSRAEAFF. CDR3 nucleotide sequence: TGTGCCACCAGCATAGACAGTCGCGCTGAAGCTTTCTTT. The chain combines TRBV15 with TRBJ1-1; possible D gene TRBD1, 5 bases. With 4 bases removed from V and 6 bases from J, the gap between germline ends came to 12 bases. The CDR3 runs to 13 residues. Looked up from germline, CDR1 is LNHNV and CDR2 is YYDKDF (reference sequence).

V and J are TRBV5-1 and TRBJ1-6; 7 positions agree with TRBD1. V gave up 0 bases and J gave up 9 bases; unmatched junction bases: 3. The CDR3 is 14 amino acids. Germline V gives CDR1 SGHRS, CDR2 YFSETQ. CDR3 residues: CASSLGGGGSPLHF. The CDR3 region has the DNA TGCGCCAGCAGCTTGGGAGGGGGCGGTTCACCCCTCCACTTT. Full variable domain (remainder filled in from reference TRBV5-1 and TRBJ1-6): KAGVTQTPRYLIKTRGQQVTLSCSPISGHRSVSWYQQTPGQGLQFLFEYFSETQRNKGNFPGRFSGRQFSNSRSEMNVSTLELGDSALYLCASSLGGGGSPLHFGNGTRLTVT.

The chain carries TRBV11-1 and TRBJ2-2, with D unclear. The CDR3 loop spans 12 amino acids. With 6 bases removed from V and 6 bases from J, the gap between germline ends came to 8 bases. CDR1 SGHAT and CDR2 FQDESV come from the germline V gene (reference sequence). The CDR3 coding sequence is TGTGCCAGCAGAACGGTCCCCGGGGAGCTGTTTTTT. Its translation: CASRTVPGELFF.

V usage is TRBV11-3 and J usage is TRBJ2-1; 14 bases fit TRBD2. Germline values: CDR1 SGHNT, CDR2 YENEEA. Germline trimming cut 4 bases from V and 5 bases from J; bases unmatched to any gene: 4. This CDR3 is built from 16 residues. The CDR3 nucleotides read TGTGCCAGCAGCTCACCGGGACTAGCGGGAGACAATGAGCAGTTCTTC. Its protein product is CASSSPGLAGDNEQFF.

This chain joins TRBV5-1 and TRBJ2-1, with TRBD2 identical over 12 bases. The germline gives CDR1 SGHRS, CDR2 YFSETQ. J was trimmed by 9 bases and V by 1 base; bases with no gene match: 5. The CDR3 is made up of 15 amino acids. CDR3 DNA: TGCGCCAGCAGCTTGAGACTAGCGGGGGATGGTGAGCAGTTCTTC. It specifies CASSLRLAGDGEQFF.

This chain joins TRBV5-8 and TRBJ1-1; no clear D. Between the trimmed V and J ends, which lost 4 bases and 4 bases, there was a span of 17 bases. The CDR3 is 15 amino acids. Germline V lookup: CDR1 SGHTS, CDR2 YDEGEE. In DNA form, the CDR3 reads TGTGCCAGCAGCCCCCCCCGGCCGGGGAGCACTGAAGCTTTCTTT. This encodes CASSPPRPGSTEAFF.

The chain employs TRBV28 and TRBJ2-1, with no clear D. The V gene's germline CDR1 is MDHEN and CDR2 SYDVKM. The CDR3 runs to 16 residues. Trimming removed 4 bases at V and 3 bases at J, with 16 bases between. CDR3 DNA sequence: TGTGCCAGCAGTTCCAATCCCAAGGACGGCTACAATGAGCAGTTCTTC. Its translation is CASSSNPKDGYNEQFF. Looking up the rest from reference TRBV28 and TRBJ2-1 gives the full variable domain: DVKVTQSSRYLVKRTGEKVFLECVQDMDHENMFWYRQDPGLGLRLIYFSYDVKMKEKGDIPEGYSVSREKKERFSLILESASTNQTSMYLCASSSNPKDGYNEQFFGPGTRLTVL.

The V call is TRBV19, the J call TRBJ1-1, with D possibly being TRBD1 (5 bases). The germline V gene has CDR1 LNHDA and CDR2 SQIVND (reference sequence). The CDR3 extends over 18 amino acids. Trimming pared 3 bases from V and 4 bases from J, leaving 24 bases between. Here the CDR3 reads CASSINWIGGGSFTEAFF. The CDR3 bases are TGTGCCAGTAGTATTAATTGGATTGGTGGGGGTAGTTTCACTGAAGCTTTCTTT.

The rearrangement uses TRBV5-8 and TRBJ1-5; perhaps TRBD1 as D (6 bases). Germline CDR1 reads SGHTS; CDR2 reads YDEGEE. The CDR3 loop spans 16 amino acids. V lost 4 bases and J 0 bases, leaving 14 bases between the germline ends. CDR3 DNA: TGTGCCAGCAGCCTAACGACAGGAGTTAGCAATCAGCCCCAGCATTTT. Translation: CASSLTTGVSNQPQHF.

This clone was picked up a small number of times. The chain joins TRBV28 to TRBJ1-2, with D possibly matching TRBD1 (5 bases). CDR1 is MDHEN, CDR2 SYDVKM, per germline. CDR3 length equals 15 residues. Trimming took off 4 bases at V and 4 bases at J, with 16 bases between the two ends. The CDR3 loop is CASSSVGQGPYGYTF. The CDR3 nucleotides read TGTGCCAGCAGTTCCGTCGGCCAGGGCCCCTATGGCTACACCTTC.

The chain combines TRBV25-1 with TRBJ1-3; D may be TRBD1 (5 bases). This CDR3 spans 16 amino acids. From germline, CDR1 is MGHDK and CDR2 SYGVNS. Trimming left V 3 bases short and J 9 bases short, with 21 bases between. The CDR3 region is CASSDVEDGAGGTIYF. The DNA for the CDR3 is TGTGCCAGCAGTGATGTTGAAGACGGGGCCGGAGGCACCATATATTTT. Supplemented by reference TRBV25-1 and TRBJ1-3, the full variable domain reads EADIYQTPRYLVIGTGKKITLECSQTMGHDKMYWYQQDPGMELHLIHYSYGVNSTEKGDLSSESTVSRIRTEHFPLTLESARPSHTSQYLCASSDVEDGAGGTIYFGEGSWLTVV.